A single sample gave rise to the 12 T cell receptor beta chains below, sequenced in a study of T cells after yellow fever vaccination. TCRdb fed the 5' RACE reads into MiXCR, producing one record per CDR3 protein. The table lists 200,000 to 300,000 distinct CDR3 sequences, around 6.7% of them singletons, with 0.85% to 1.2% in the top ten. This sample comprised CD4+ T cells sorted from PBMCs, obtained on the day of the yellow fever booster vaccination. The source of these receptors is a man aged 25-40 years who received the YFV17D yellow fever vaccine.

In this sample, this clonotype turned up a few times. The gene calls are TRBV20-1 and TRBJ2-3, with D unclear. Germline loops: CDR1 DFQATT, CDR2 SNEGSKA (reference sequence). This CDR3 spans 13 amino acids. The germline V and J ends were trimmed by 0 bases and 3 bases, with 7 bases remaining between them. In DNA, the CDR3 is TGCAGTGCTAGAGAGACGTTGACAGATACGCAGTATTTT. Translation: CSARETLTDTQYF.

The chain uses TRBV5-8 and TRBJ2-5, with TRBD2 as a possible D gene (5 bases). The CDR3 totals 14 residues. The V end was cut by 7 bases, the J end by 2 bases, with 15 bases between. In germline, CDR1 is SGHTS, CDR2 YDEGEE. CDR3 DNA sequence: TGTGCCAGCTTGTCCAGAGGGCAACAAGAGACCCAGTACTTC. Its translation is CASLSRGQQETQYF. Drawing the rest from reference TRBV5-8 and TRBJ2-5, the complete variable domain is EAGVTQSPTHLIKTRGQQATLRCSPISGHTSVYWYQQALGLGLQFLLWYDEGEERNRGNFPPRFSGRQFPNYSSELNVNALELEDSALYLCASLSRGQQETQYFGPGTRLLVL.

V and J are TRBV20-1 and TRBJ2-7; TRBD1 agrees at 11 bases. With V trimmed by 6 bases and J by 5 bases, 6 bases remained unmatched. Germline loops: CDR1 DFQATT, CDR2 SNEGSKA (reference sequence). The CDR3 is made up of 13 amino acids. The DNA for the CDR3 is TGCAGTGCAGCGGACAGGGGGCTTAACGAGCAGTACTTC. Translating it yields CSAADRGLNEQYF.

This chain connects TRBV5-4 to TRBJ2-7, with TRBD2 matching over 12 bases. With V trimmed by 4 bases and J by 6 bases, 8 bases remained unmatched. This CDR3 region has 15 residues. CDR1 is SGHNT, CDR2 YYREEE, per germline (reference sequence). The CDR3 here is CASSPRTSGKLEQYF. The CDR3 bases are TGTGCCAGCAGCCCCCGGACTAGCGGGAAACTCGAGCAGTACTTC.

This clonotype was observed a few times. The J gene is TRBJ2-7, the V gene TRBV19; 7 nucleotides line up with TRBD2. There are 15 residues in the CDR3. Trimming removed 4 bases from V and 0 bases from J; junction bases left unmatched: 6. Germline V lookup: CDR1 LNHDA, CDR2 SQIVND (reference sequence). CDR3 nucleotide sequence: TGTGCCAGTAGTACCATAGCGGGCAACTCCTACGAGCAGTACTTC. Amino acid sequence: CASSTIAGNSYEQYF.

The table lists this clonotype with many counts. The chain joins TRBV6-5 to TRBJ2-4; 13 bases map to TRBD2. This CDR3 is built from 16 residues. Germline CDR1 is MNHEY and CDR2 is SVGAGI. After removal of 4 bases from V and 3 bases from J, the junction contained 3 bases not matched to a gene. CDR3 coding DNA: TGTGCCAGCAGTTCCAGACTAGCGGGAGGCAAAAACATTCAGTACTTC. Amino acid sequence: CASSSRLAGGKNIQYF.

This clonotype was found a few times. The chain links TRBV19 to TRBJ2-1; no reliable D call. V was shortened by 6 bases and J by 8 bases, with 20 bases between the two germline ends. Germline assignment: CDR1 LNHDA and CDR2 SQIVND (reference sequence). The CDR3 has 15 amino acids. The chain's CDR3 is CASSTDSRLRDEQFF. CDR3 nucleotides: TGTGCCAGTAGCACAGACTCTAGGCTGCGTGATGAGCAGTTCTTC. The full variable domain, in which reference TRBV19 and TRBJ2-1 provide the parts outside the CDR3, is DGGITQSPKYLFRKEGQNVTLSCEQNLNHDAMYWYRQDPGQGLRLIYYSQIVNDFQKGDIAEGYSVSREKKESFPLTVTSAQKNPTAFYLCASSTDSRLRDEQFFGPGTRLTVL.

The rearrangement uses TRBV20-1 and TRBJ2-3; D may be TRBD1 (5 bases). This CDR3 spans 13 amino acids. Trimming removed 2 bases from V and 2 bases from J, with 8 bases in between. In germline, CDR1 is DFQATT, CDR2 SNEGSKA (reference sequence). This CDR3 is CSARNRNTDTQYF. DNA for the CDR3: TGCAGTGCTAGAAACAGGAACACAGATACGCAGTATTTT.

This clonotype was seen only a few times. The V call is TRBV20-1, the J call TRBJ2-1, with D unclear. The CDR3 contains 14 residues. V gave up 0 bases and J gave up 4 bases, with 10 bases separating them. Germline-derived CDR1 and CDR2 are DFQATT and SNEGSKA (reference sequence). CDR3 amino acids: CSARDAYRYNEQFF. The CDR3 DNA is TGCAGTGCTAGAGATGCCTACCGTTACAATGAGCAGTTCTTC.

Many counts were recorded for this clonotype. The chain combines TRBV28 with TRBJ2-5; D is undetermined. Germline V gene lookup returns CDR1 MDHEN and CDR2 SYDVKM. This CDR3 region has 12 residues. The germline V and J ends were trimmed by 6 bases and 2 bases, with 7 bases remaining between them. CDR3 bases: TGTGCCAGCAGCCCTGGTCAAGAGACCCAGTACTTC. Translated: CASSPGQETQYF.

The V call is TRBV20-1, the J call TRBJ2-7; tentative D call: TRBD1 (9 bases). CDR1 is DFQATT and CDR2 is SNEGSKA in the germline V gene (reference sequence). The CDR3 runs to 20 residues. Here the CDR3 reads CCARDLGNRGHQRGSYEQYF. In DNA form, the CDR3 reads TGCTGCGCTAGAGATCTAGGAAACAGGGGGCACCAGCGGGGGTCCTACGAGCAGTACTTC.

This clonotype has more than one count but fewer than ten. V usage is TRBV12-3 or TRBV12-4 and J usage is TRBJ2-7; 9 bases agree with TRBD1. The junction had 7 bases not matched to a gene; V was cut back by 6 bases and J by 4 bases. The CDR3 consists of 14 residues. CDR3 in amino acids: CASRPGQGCYEQYF. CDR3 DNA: TGTGCCAGCAGACCGGGACAGGGTTGTTACGAGCAGTACTTC.